One sample yielded the 21 T cell receptor beta chains listed below, sequenced in a study of cytomegalovirus exposure and HLA in healthy donors (dated 2017 in TCRdb). Receptors were amplified or captured by the immunoSEQ multiplex PCR assay. For the multiplex PCR, a mixture combining 60 forward primers for TCR Vbeta segments and 13 reverse primers for TCR Jbeta segments was used. Not all clones reach the TCRdb copy of this immuneACCESS table, which keeps in-frame sequences only. Checked studies attribute under half of the gap to unresolved V genes and leave the rest unexplained. In this sample the table shows some 65,000 clones, 62% of which occur a single time. Approximately 2.8% of the sample is in the top ten clones. The sequenced sample was PBMCs. Every receptor here comes from a young man in good health and CMV-seronegative.

The rearrangement links TRBV14 to TRBJ1-1; D uncertain. The CDR3 loop spans 14 amino acids. The V end was cut by 1 base, the J end by 8 bases, with 14 bases between. Germline CDR1 SGHDN, CDR2 FVKESK. The CDR3 DNA reads as TGTGCCAGCAGCCAAGTCCCAACATCCCGAGAAGCTTTCTTT. Protein sequence: CASSQVPTSREAFF.

This clone came up a few times. The identical CDR3 is also encoded by other nucleotide sequences in the sample. The chain is built from TRBV25-1 and TRBJ1-1; 7 bases fit TRBD1. Germline loops: CDR1 MGHDK, CDR2 SYGVNS. With 6 bases clipped from V and 2 bases from J, the junction kept 6 bases outside the gene matches. The CDR3 is made up of 14 amino acids. Written as DNA, the CDR3 is TGTGCCAGCAGAAGACAGGGATCTAACACTGAAGCTTTCTTT. Its protein product is CASRRQGSNTEAFF.

The rearrangement uses TRBV18 and TRBJ2-1; D may be TRBD2 (6 bases). The V gene's germline CDR1 is KGHSH and CDR2 LQKENI. The CDR3 is 15 amino acids. Between the trimmed V and J ends, which lost 3 bases and 5 bases, there was a span of 14 bases. CDR3 DNA: TGTGCCAGCTCACCGGGGGGTAGCCGCGACAATGAGCAGTTCTTC. Amino acid sequence: CASSPGGSRDNEQFF.

The chain has TRBV10-3 and TRBJ2-7; D ambiguous. This CDR3 is 13 amino acids long. Germline values: CDR1 ENHRY, CDR2 SYGVKD. The V gene lost 8 bases and the J gene lost 0 bases, with 11 bases spanning the gap. Written as DNA, the CDR3 is TGTGCCATCCAGGAAGCCCTCTCCTACGAGCAGTACTTC. The encoded protein is CAIQEALSYEQYF.

The count of this clone is one. The chain is built from TRBV11-2 and TRBJ1-1; D is uncertain. This CDR3 has 12 amino acids. V lost 3 bases, J lost 0 bases, and 2 bases lay in between. Germline CDR1 reads SGHAT; CDR2 reads FQNNGV. CDR3: CASSFVNTEAFF. DNA for the CDR3: TGTGCCAGCAGCTTCGTGAACACTGAAGCTTTCTTT.

This clone has more than one count but fewer than ten. V is TRBV2 and J is TRBJ2-2; D might be TRBD1 (6 bases). Looked up from germline, CDR1 is SNHLY and CDR2 is FYNNEI. The CDR3 length is 15 residues. Trimming took off 5 bases at V and 6 bases at J, with 16 bases between the two ends. The CDR3 coding sequence is TGTGCCAGCAGTAGAACAGGGACCCAAGCCGGGGAGCTGTTTTTT. It codes for CASSRTGTQAGELFF. Full variable domain (rest looked up from reference TRBV2 and TRBJ2-2): EPEVTQTPSHQVTQMGQEVILRCVPISNHLYFYWYRQILGQKVEFLVSFYNNEISEKSEIFDDQFSVERPDGSNFTLKIRSTKLEDSAMYFCASSRTGTQAGELFFGEGSRLTVL.

The rearrangement links TRBV6-5 to TRBJ2-1, with 8 nucleotides matching TRBD1. V was pared by 5 bases and J by 3 bases, with 6 bases of the junction left unmatched. The length of the CDR3 is 15 residues. Germline V CDR1 and CDR2: MNHEY, SVGAGI. Here the CDR3 DNA reads TGTGCCAGCAGTCGACAGGGGTTTGACTACAATGAGCAGTTCTTC. Translating gives CASSRQGFDYNEQFF.

The chain joins TRBV29-1 to TRBJ1-2, with D possibly TRBD1 on 6 matching bases. In germline, CDR1 is SQVTM, CDR2 ANQGSEA. The CDR3 consists of 13 residues. Trimming pared 0 bases from V and 6 bases from J, leaving 11 bases between. The CDR3 bases are TGCAGCGTTGAAGACCAAGGGGGGGATGGCTACACCTTC. Translating gives CSVEDQGGDGYTF.

This chain connects TRBV7-9 to TRBJ2-7, with D possibly being TRBD1 (6 bases). The CDR3 consists of 13 residues. The V gene lost 1 base and the J gene lost 6 bases, with 10 bases spanning the gap. In germline, CDR1 is SEHNR, CDR2 FQNEAQ (reference sequence). The chain's CDR3 is CASSLGTAGEQYF. The CDR3 region has the DNA TGTGCCAGCAGCTTAGGGACAGCTGGCGAGCAGTACTTC.

The chain is built from TRBV7-4 and TRBJ2-7; tentative D call: TRBD1 (6 bases). This CDR3 has 14 amino acids. V was clipped by 4 bases and J by 3 bases, with 13 bases between them. Germline V gene data show CDR1 as SGHVT and CDR2 as SQSDAQ. For the CDR3, the DNA is TGTGCCAGCAGCTCAACAGGGAACTACTACGAGCAGTACTTC. Translation gives CASSSTGNYYEQYF.

With regard to this clone: At one end, the junction sequence differs from germline, possibly due to a read error. The chain couples TRBV25-1 to TRBJ2-1; no definite D call. Germline V gene data show CDR1 as MGHDK and CDR2 as SYGVNS. This CDR3 contains 13 residues. CDR3 sequence: CASSEEASTPRVF. The CDR3 bases are TGTGCCAGCAGTGAAGAGGCCTCTACCCCACGAGTCTTC.

V usage is TRBV4-2 and J usage is TRBJ1-2, with 7 bases identical to TRBD1. V shed 0 bases, J shed 5 bases, and the junction held 3 bases outside the gene matches. The V gene's germline CDR1 is LGHNA and CDR2 YNFKEQ. The CDR3 sequence is 14 residues long. In DNA form, the CDR3 reads TGTGCCAGCAGCCAAGAAGGGGGCAGATATGGCTACACCTTC. This sequence encodes CASSQEGGRYGYTF.

The chain links TRBV10-3 to TRBJ1-4; D is possibly TRBD1 (6 bases). Trimming removed 3 bases at V and 7 bases at J, with 9 bases between. The germline CDR1 and CDR2 sequences are ENHRY and SYGVKD. This CDR3 comprises 13 residues. For the CDR3, the DNA is TGTGCCATCAGTGATGGACAGACTGAAAAACTGTTTTTT. Translating gives CAISDGQTEKLFF.

V is TRBV9 and J is TRBJ2-7; TRBD2 agrees at 8 bases. Germline lookup yields CDR1 SGDLS and CDR2 YYNGEE. The CDR3 has 14 residues. CDR3 in DNA: TGTCCCCGCTGTGGCGGGGGGTTCCCCTACGAGCAGTACTTC. Translating gives CPRCGGGFPYEQYF.

The chain uses TRBV7-6 and TRBJ1-4; 8 bases match TRBD1. The CDR3 is 15 amino acids. After removal of 5 bases from V and 3 bases from J, the junction contained 5 bases not matched to a gene. CDR1 is SGHVS and CDR2 is FNYEAQ in the germline V gene. CDR3 loop: CASSERDRPNEKLFF. CDR3 bases: TGTGCCAGCAGCGAACGGGACAGGCCTAATGAAAAACTGTTTTTT.

This clone was seen only once. The chain joins TRBV11-3 to TRBJ2-1; 11 nucleotides line up with TRBD1. Looked up from germline, CDR1 is SGHNT and CDR2 is YENEEA. V trimming: 4 bases; J trimming: 3 bases; junction bases outside the gene matches: 2. This CDR3 has 15 amino acids. CDR3 sequence (DNA): TGTGCCAGCAGCTGGACAGGGGGCTTCTACAATGAGCAGTTCTTC. This gives the protein CASSWTGGFYNEQFF.

The chain recombines TRBV10-3 with TRBJ1-5; D is perhaps TRBD1 (5 bases). The germline CDR1 and CDR2 sequences are ENHRY and SYGVKD. V was shortened by 2 bases and J by 0 bases, with 8 bases between the two germline ends. This CDR3 is built from 15 residues. The CDR3 reads CAISEGAHSNQPQHF. DNA of the CDR3: TGTGCCATCAGTGAGGGGGCACATAGCAATCAGCCCCAGCATTTT.

This clone was found a few times. The chain couples TRBV27 to TRBJ1-4; D might be TRBD1 (5 bases). Trimming removed 3 bases at V and 4 bases at J, with 12 bases between. This CDR3 is 15 amino acids long. Germline CDR1 is MNHEY and CDR2 is SMNVEV (reference sequence). The CDR3 nucleotides are TGTGCCAGCAGTTTTGGAGGGGCCGTTAATGAAAAACTGTTTTTT. Its translation is CASSFGGAVNEKLFF.

V is TRBV11-2 and J is TRBJ1-4; TRBD1 aligns across 8 bases. The CDR3 length is 14 residues. Trimming cost V 4 bases and J 8 bases; bases outside gene matches: 6. Germline CDR1 is SGHAT and CDR2 is FQNNGV. The CDR3 DNA is TGTGCCAGCAGCTCTCAGGGGGCTGGAGAAAAACTGTTTTTT. Protein product: CASSSQGAGEKLFF. The full variable domain, rest sourced from reference TRBV11-2 and TRBJ1-4, is EAGVAQSPRYKIIEKRQSVAFWCNPISGHATLYWYQQILGQGPKLLIQFQNNGVVDDSQLPKDRFSAERLKGVDSTLKIQPAKLEDSAVYLCASSSQGAGEKLFFGSGTQLSVL.

This chain uses TRBV7-2 with TRBJ1-1; a possible D gene is TRBD1 (6 bases). Trimming took off 4 bases at V and 1 base at J, with 10 bases between the two ends. The CDR3 length is 14 residues. Germline assignment: CDR1 SGHTA and CDR2 FQGNSA. The CDR3: CASSSRGGNTEAFF. In DNA form, the CDR3 reads TGTGCCAGCAGCTCCAGGGGCGGGAACACTGAAGCTTTCTTT. The whole variable domain, remainder taken from reference TRBV7-2 and TRBJ1-1, is GAGVSQSPSNKVTEKGKDVELRCDPISGHTALYWYRQSLGQGLEFLIYFQGNSAPDKSGLPSDRFSAERTGGSVSTLTIQRTQQEDSAVYLCASSSRGGNTEAFFGQGTRLTVV.

The sample holds a few counts of this clone. The J gene is TRBJ1-1, the V gene TRBV2, with a tentative D call TRBD1 (6 bases). Per the germline V gene, CDR1 is SNHLY and CDR2 is FYNNEI. The length of the CDR3 is 13 residues. Between the trimmed V and J ends, which lost 5 bases and 1 base, there was a span of 8 bases. The CDR3 DNA is TGTGCCAGCAGTATGACAGGGAACACTGAAGCTTTCTTT. Translated: CASSMTGNTEAFF.